The present TCR beta chain was sequenced within a study of T cell repertoires in cytomegalovirus infection. Study at large: An indication of both CMV infection and matching HLA type came from public TCR beta signatures.

The V gene's germline CDR1 is LNHDA and CDR2 SQIVND (reference sequence). J lost 2 bases, V lost 4 bases, and 7 bases had no gene match. This CDR3 has 17 amino acids. TCRdb reprocessed the reads with MiXCR, giving one entry per CDR3 protein. The data show over 200,000 distinct CDR3 sequences, with around 15% seen just once and roughly 8.7% held by the top ten. This clonotype was detected only a few times. Sequencing used PBMCs. This sequence joins TRBV19 and TRBJ2-7, with TRBD2 matching 14 bases. This TCR derives from a human donor in good health (CMV status not recorded). Some clones in this sample may be carry-over from other donors' samples. The DNA for the CDR3 is TGTGCCAGTAGTACAACGGGACTAGCGGGAGCGACCTACGAGCAGTACTTC. It yields the protein CASSTTGLAGATYEQYF.